Below are 32 T cell receptor beta chains sequenced from a single sample in a study of shared T cell receptors in the human thymus. The assay was immunoSEQ multiplex PCR, and TCRdb's table has in-frame clones only and misses some. The table records about 660,000 clones, roughly 90% of them present only once. The same data also went into a second study, on human thymus T cells.

Sequencing was done on a sample of thymocytes. These receptors were obtained from a boy younger than two with a congenital heart defect.

This chain links TRBV5-4 with TRBJ2-3, with 9 bases aligning to TRBD2. The CDR3 extends over 15 amino acids. Losses at the gene ends were 0 bases for V and 4 bases for J; bases not matched to a gene: 3. Germline lookup yields CDR1 SGHNT and CDR2 YYREEE (reference sequence). In DNA, the CDR3 is TGTGCCAGCAGCTTGGTCGCGGGAGGGCCAGATACGCAGTATTTT. It yields the protein CASSLVAGGPDTQYF.

This chain connects TRBV28 to TRBJ2-6; 7 bases are a match to TRBD1. CDR3 length equals 18 residues. V was clipped by 6 bases and J by 2 bases; unmatched bases: 13. Looked up from germline, CDR1 is MDHEN and CDR2 is SYDVKM. The chain's CDR3 is CASSTPESTGAGANVLTF. Written as DNA, the CDR3 is TGTGCCAGCAGCACCCCGGAATCCACAGGGGCTGGGGCCAACGTCCTGACTTTC.

This chain uses TRBV7-6 with TRBJ2-3; tentatively, D is TRBD2 (5 bases). The germline CDR1 and CDR2 sequences are SGHVS and FNYEAQ. The CDR3 totals 16 residues. The V gene lost 5 bases and the J gene lost 8 bases, with 23 bases spanning the gap. The CDR3: CASSLSTGMVKGTQYF. The CDR3 region has the DNA TGTGCCAGCAGCCTCTCTACCGGGATGGTGAAGGGTACGCAGTATTTT.

This rearrangement joins TRBV4-3 to TRBJ2-7; 8 positions agree with TRBD1. The ends lost 4 bases at V and 3 bases at J; junction bases unmatched: 14. The CDR3 runs to 17 residues. Germline CDR1 reads LGHNA; CDR2 reads YSLEER. The CDR3: CASSRDTDRVRSYEQYF. CDR3 DNA sequence: TGCGCCAGCAGCCGCGACACGGACAGGGTAAGAAGCTACGAGCAGTACTTC.

The chain links TRBV7-2 to TRBJ2-4, with TRBD2 identical over 8 bases. Trimming removed 4 bases from V and 9 bases from J; junction bases left unmatched: 5. From germline, CDR1 is SGHTA and CDR2 FQGNSA. The CDR3 extends over 13 amino acids. The CDR3 protein is CASSYLGGGIQYF. The CDR3 bases are TGTGCCAGCAGCTACCTCGGGGGGGGCATTCAGTACTTC.

This chain joins TRBV4-2 and TRBJ2-5; 8 nucleotides line up with TRBD1. V was clipped by 0 bases and J by 2 bases; unmatched bases: 8. CDR3 size: 17 residues. Germline V gives CDR1 LGHNA, CDR2 YNFKEQ. In nucleotides, the CDR3 is TGTGCCAGCAGCCAAGAAAGACAGGGGAGACGACAAGAGACCCAGTACTTC. As protein: CASSQERQGRRQETQYF.

The V call is TRBV5-1, the J call TRBJ2-5; 16 nucleotides align to TRBD2. J gave up 6 bases and V 0 bases, and 23 bases lay outside the gene matches. The CDR3 is 23 amino acids. Germline V gives CDR1 SGHRS, CDR2 YFSETQ. The CDR3 nucleotides read TGCGCCAGCAGCTTGGTCGGGGACACCGGGACTAGCGGGAGGGCCGGGCGTGGACAGACCCAGTACTTC. It yields the protein CASSLVGDTGTSGRAGRGQTQYF.

J is TRBJ1-1 and V is TRBV5-8; 8 bases fit TRBD1. With 4 bases clipped from V and 6 bases from J, the junction kept 11 bases outside the gene matches. From germline, CDR1 is SGHTS and CDR2 YDEGEE. The CDR3 covers 15 residues. The CDR3 protein is CASSLDRASQSEAFF. The CDR3 region has the DNA TGTGCCAGCAGCCTGGACAGGGCCAGTCAATCTGAAGCTTTCTTT.

The chain recombines TRBV25-1 with TRBJ2-1, with 7 bases that match TRBD1. The CDR3 runs 17 residues. Germline trimming cut 2 bases from V and 5 bases from J; bases unmatched to any gene: 12. Germline CDR1 is MGHDK and CDR2 is SYGVNS. The CDR3 region is CASSELTGDGWDNEQFF. DNA of the CDR3: TGTGCCAGCAGTGAACTTACAGGGGATGGGTGGGACAATGAGCAGTTCTTC.

This chain connects TRBV4-1 to TRBJ1-1; TRBD1 aligns across 7 bases. Germline V gives CDR1 MGHRA, CDR2 YSYEKL. The CDR3 is made up of 15 amino acids. V lost 7 bases, J lost 2 bases, and 10 bases stayed unmatched. In DNA, the CDR3 is TGCGCCAGCACCCACCGGGACAGCACCAACACTGAAGCTTTCTTT. Encoded protein: CASTHRDSTNTEAFF.

This chain connects TRBV5-1 to TRBJ1-2; 8 nucleotides match TRBD1. The CDR3 runs to 12 residues. Trimming at V came to 8 bases and at J to 9 bases, leaving 9 bases not matched to a gene. Germline V lookup: CDR1 SGHRS, CDR2 YFSETQ. CDR3 sequence (DNA): TGCGCCAGTTCAACAGGGGGTTCGAGCTACACCTTC. This encodes CASSTGGSSYTF.

The rearrangement links TRBV7-3 to TRBJ2-5; maybe TRBD2 (6 bases). The germline gives CDR1 SGHTA, CDR2 FQGTGA. The CDR3 extends over 16 amino acids. Trimming left V 1 base short and J 3 bases short, with 15 bases between. CDR3 loop: CASSLKGGGGEETQYF. As DNA, the CDR3 is TGTGCCAGCAGCTTAAAGGGAGGTGGGGGTGAAGAGACCCAGTACTTC. The full variable domain, rest sourced from reference TRBV7-3 and TRBJ2-5, is GAGVSQTPSNKVTEKGKYVELRCDPISGHTALYWYRQSLGQGPEFLIYFQGTGAADDSGLPNDRFFAVRPEGSVSTLKIQRTERGDSAVYLCASSLKGGGGEETQYFGPGTRLLVL.

This clone appeared once. Other DNA sequences from this sample encode an identical CDR3 as well. The rearrangement uses TRBV2 and TRBJ1-5, with D maybe TRBD1 (5 bases). The ends were cut back, 4 bases at V and 0 bases at J, with 7 bases in the middle. The germline V gene encodes CDR1 SNHLY and CDR2 FYNNEI. CDR3 length: 14 residues. This chain's CDR3 is CASSGQGSNQPQHF. The CDR3 DNA is TGTGCCAGCAGTGGTCAGGGTAGCAATCAGCCCCAGCATTTT.

The table lists this clone with a count of one. V gene TRBV4-3 combines with J gene TRBJ2-7; D gene ambiguous. CDR1 and CDR2 from the germline V gene are LGHNA and YSLEER. V was pared by 0 bases and J by 9 bases, with 18 bases between. This CDR3 region has 15 residues. The chain's CDR3 is CASSQDLGPRTGQYF. CDR3 DNA: TGCGCCAGCAGCCAAGATTTGGGTCCTCGCACGGGGCAGTACTTC.

This chain uses TRBV5-4 with TRBJ2-7; no clear D gene. Germline V gene data show CDR1 as SGHNT and CDR2 as YYREEE (reference sequence). V was clipped by 4 bases and J by 4 bases, with 21 bases between them. This CDR3 spans 16 amino acids. The CDR3 nucleotides are TGTGCCAGCAGCCCCCTCCCGCAGACTCCCCCGTACGAGCAGTACTTC. Its protein product is CASSPLPQTPPYEQYF.

The chain carries TRBV5-1 and TRBJ2-7, with 8 bases that match TRBD1. The germline V gene encodes CDR1 SGHRS and CDR2 YFSETQ. This CDR3 comprises 13 residues. V gave up 3 bases and J gave up 2 bases; unmatched junction bases: 1. The CDR3 DNA is TGCGCCAGCAGCTGGGGACAGGCCTACGAGCAGTACTTC. The encoded protein is CASSWGQAYEQYF.

This clone was seen just once. This chain links TRBV7-2 with TRBJ2-3; the D gene is possibly TRBD2 (6 bases). V was clipped by 5 bases and J by 2 bases, with 14 bases between them. Germline V gene data show CDR1 as SGHTA and CDR2 as FQGNSA. The CDR3 totals 15 residues. The CDR3 region is CASSEGLADTDTQYF. The CDR3 nucleotides are TGTGCCAGCAGCGAAGGGTTAGCGGACACAGATACGCAGTATTTT.

The rearrangement links TRBV4-1 to TRBJ2-1, with a tentative D call TRBD2 (5 bases). V dropped 0 bases and J dropped 7 bases, with 16 bases sitting between them. From germline, CDR1 is MGHRA and CDR2 YSYEKL. The CDR3 sequence is 16 residues long. CDR3 residues: CASSQERTHHENEQFF. CDR3 bases: TGCGCCAGCAGCCAAGAAAGGACTCACCACGAAAATGAGCAGTTCTTC.

The chain joins TRBV6-1 to TRBJ2-3, with 7 bases lining up with TRBD2. Germline V CDR1 and CDR2: MNHNS, SASEGT. This CDR3 is built from 13 residues. V was pared by 6 bases and J by 3 bases, with 3 bases of the junction left unmatched. The CDR3 nucleotides read TGTGCCAGCAGGAATAGCGGGACAGATACGCAGTATTTT. The encoded protein is CASRNSGTDTQYF.

The chain couples TRBV10-1 to TRBJ2-2, with 8 bases that match TRBD1. CDR3 length: 16 amino acids. The V gene end was trimmed by 2 bases and the J gene end by 5 bases; junction bases not matched to a gene: 7. CDR1 is WNHNN, CDR2 SYGVQD, per germline (reference sequence). In nucleotides, the CDR3 is TGCGCCAGCAGTGAGGCGGACAGGGCGCAAACCGGGGAGCTGTTTTTT. It codes for CASSEADRAQTGELFF.

The chain links TRBV7-3 to TRBJ2-7; TRBD2 matches 13 bases. Germline V gene lookup returns CDR1 SGHTA and CDR2 FQGTGA. This CDR3 is 17 amino acids long. V gave up 4 bases and J gave up 5 bases; unmatched junction bases: 11. CDR3 in DNA: TGTGCCAGCAGCTCATCCCGGACTAGCGGGAGATTGGACGAGCAGTACTTC. It yields the protein CASSSSRTSGRLDEQYF.

This clone came up a few times. The chain carries TRBV6-6 and TRBJ2-3; TRBD2 matches 9 bases. The CDR3 covers 14 residues. The ends lost 7 bases at V and 5 bases at J; junction bases unmatched: 7. Looked up from germline, CDR1 is MNHNY and CDR2 is SVGAGI (reference sequence). The CDR3 sequence is CASKVQREEDTQYF. CDR3 DNA sequence: TGTGCCAGCAAAGTCCAGCGGGAGGAAGATACGCAGTATTTT.

This chain joins TRBV11-3 and TRBJ2-7, with TRBD1 matching 7 bases. This CDR3 is built from 13 residues. The germline V gene encodes CDR1 SGHNT and CDR2 YENEEA. The V gene end was trimmed by 5 bases and the J gene end by 3 bases; junction bases not matched to a gene: 4. CDR3 region: CASSPGTDYEQYF. The CDR3 DNA reads as TGTGCCAGCAGCCCCGGGACAGACTACGAGCAGTACTTC.

The chain combines TRBV4-3 with TRBJ2-2; D might be TRBD1 (5 bases). From germline, CDR1 is LGHNA and CDR2 YSLEER. Trimming took off 2 bases at V and 6 bases at J, with 19 bases between the two ends. This CDR3 has 17 residues. The CDR3 spells CASSQPRQSKGPGELFF. Here the CDR3 DNA reads TGCGCCAGCAGCCAACCTCGTCAGTCCAAGGGGCCCGGGGAGCTGTTTTTT.

The chain has TRBV12-5 and TRBJ2-1; 11 positions match TRBD2. Germline-derived CDR1 and CDR2 are LGHNT and FRNRAP. The V and J ends lost 11 bases and 2 bases, in that order; junction bases with no gene match: 8. The CDR3 spans 15 residues. The CDR3 reads CAGAGLAGPYNEQFF. CDR3 DNA: TGTGCTGGCGCCGGACTAGCGGGCCCCTACAATGAGCAGTTCTTC.

J is TRBJ1-2 and V is TRBV5-5, with a tentative D call TRBD1 (5 bases). CDR3 size: 14 residues. V was cut by 5 bases and J by 7 bases, with 18 bases left in between. Germline CDR1 is SGHKS and CDR2 is YYEKEE (reference sequence). The CDR3 loop is CASSWAGPDSGYTF. The CDR3 DNA reads as TGTGCCAGCAGTTGGGCAGGGCCAGACTCTGGCTACACCTTC.

The rearrangement uses TRBV5-1 and TRBJ1-2, with D tentatively TRBD1 (5 bases). CDR1 and CDR2 (germline): SGHRS, YFSETQ. The CDR3 loop spans 13 amino acids. Trimming stripped 4 bases from V and 4 bases from J, with 11 bases between. CDR3 nucleotides: TGCGCCAGCAGCGTAACAGGATCCTATGGCTACACCTTC. Its translation is CASSVTGSYGYTF. Full variable domain (outside the CDR3, taken from reference TRBV5-1 and TRBJ1-2): KAGVTQTPRYLIKTRGQQVTLSCSPISGHRSVSWYQQTPGQGLQFLFEYFSETQRNKGNFPGRFSGRQFSNSRSEMNVSTLELGDSALYLCASSVTGSYGYTFGSGTRLTVV.

The chain uses TRBV28 and TRBJ1-5; tentative D call: TRBD1 (6 bases). The CDR3 is 14 amino acids. Germline CDR1 and CDR2: MDHEN and SYDVKM. Trimming left V 3 bases short and J 6 bases short, with 12 bases between. This chain's CDR3 is CASSFNRAPQPQHF. The CDR3, as DNA: TGTGCCAGCAGTTTTAACAGGGCGCCTCAGCCCCAGCATTTT.

The rearrangement uses TRBV19 and TRBJ1-5; TRBD1 aligns across 7 bases. In germline, CDR1 is LNHDA, CDR2 SQIVND (reference sequence). This CDR3 is 18 amino acids long. V was pared by 9 bases and J by 0 bases, with 17 bases of the junction left unmatched. This CDR3 is CASQARDRSGHSNQPQHF. Here the CDR3 DNA reads TGTGCCAGCCAGGCCAGGGACAGAAGCGGACATAGCAATCAGCCCCAGCATTTT.

The chain links TRBV18 to TRBJ2-6; TRBD1 matches 8 bases. This CDR3 region has 17 residues. CDR1 is KGHSH, CDR2 LQKENI, per germline. V was clipped by 4 bases and J by 1 base; unmatched bases: 6. CDR3 loop: CASSLRDRLSGANVLTF. In DNA form, the CDR3 reads TGTGCCAGCTCACTCCGGGACAGGCTATCTGGGGCCAACGTCCTGACTTTC.

The chain carries TRBV29-1 and TRBJ2-7, with TRBD1 identical over 8 bases. The CDR3 covers 14 residues. After removal of 6 bases from V and 1 base from J, the junction contained 8 bases not matched to a gene. CDR1 is SQVTM and CDR2 is ANQGSEA in the germline V gene. CDR3 nucleotides: TGCAGCGTAGCACCGGGACAGGAATCCTACGAGCAGTACTTC. Translation gives CSVAPGQESYEQYF.

The genes are TRBV28 and TRBJ2-7; D gene ambiguous. The CDR3 loop spans 14 amino acids. Looked up from germline, CDR1 is MDHEN and CDR2 is SYDVKM. Trimming took off 3 bases at V and 0 bases at J, with 9 bases between the two ends. CDR3 DNA sequence: TGTGCCAGCAGTTTGAGGCAGAGCTCCTACGAGCAGTACTTC. Translating it yields CASSLRQSSYEQYF.